The entry that follows covers one T cell receptor beta chain sequence. Sequenced by immunoSEQ multiplex PCR; TCRdb stores in-frame clones only, minus some. The sample holds 95,000 to 150,000 clones, roughly 92% seen once. This sample was taken from a study of control samples from healthy donors and cancer patients. V was clipped by 2 bases and J by 4 bases, with 8 bases between them. The germline CDR1 and CDR2 sequences are KGHSH and LQKENI. This CDR3 has 13 residues. This sequence was found in a man aged 80 or over with head and neck cancer. The rearrangement links TRBV18 to TRBJ1-2; D remains ambiguous. The specimen was PBMCs. The CDR3 loop is CASSPTETYGYTF. In DNA form, the CDR3 reads TGTGCCAGCTCACCAACAGAGACCTATGGCTACACCTTC. Full variable domain (remainder filled in from reference TRBV18 and TRBJ1-2): NAGVMQNPRHLVRRRGQEARLRCSPMKGHSHVYWYRQLPEEGLKFMVYLQKENIIDESGMPKERFSAEFPKEGPSILRIQQVVRGDSAAYFCASSPTETYGYTFGSGTRLTVV.